This TCR beta chain was identified during a study of blood T cells in healthy people across ages. General study results and limits: Strong correlation linked observed beta diversity and percent naive T cells. Naive CD4+ cells and diversity were both higher in long-lived donors than in aged donors.

This clonotype was seen just once. Its antigen is still unknown. A second about 7 to 12 cycle PCR used barcoded and J-beta primers. From the 5' RACE reads, TCRdb called clonotypes with MiXCR, one entry per CDR3 protein. There are about 670,000 distinct CDR3 sequences in the sample; roughly half occur only once, and approximately 12% lies in the top ten. The CDR3 is 14 residues long. CDR1 is DFQATT and CDR2 is SNEGSKA in the germline V gene (reference sequence). All donors came from Russia, were Caucasian and healthy, and spanned ages roughly 6 to 100. Each sample provided at least 6 micrograms of extracted total RNA.

The sample consisted of blood. The clonotype comes from a woman aged 80 or older in good health. The chain joins TRBV20-1 to TRBJ2-5; D is perhaps TRBD1 (6 bases). The DNA end is a closer match to TRBJ2-7, so the J assignment may be wrong. The CDR3 DNA follows: TGCAGTGCTAGAGATGGAACAGGGAGCTACGAGCAGTACTTC. Residues: CSARDGTGSYEQYF.